These T cell receptor beta chains were read from a single sample in a study of shared clonotypes between healthy human individuals. TCRdb's copy holds only in-frame clones and misses some; the assay was immunoSEQ multiplex PCR. In the table there are roughly 1 million clones, 75% to 85% of which are singletons. The sequencing input was memory CD4+ T cells from PBMCs. The source of these receptors is a man younger than 35 in good health. Some clones in this sample may be carry-over from other donors' samples. Both conserved end residues are part of each CDR3. Each record gives: J gene, V gene, CDR3 protein.

TRBJ1-2 TRBV6-5 CASSYSNPNRGYTF
TRBJ2-3 TRBV10-3 CAINPGLAASTDTQYF
TRBJ1-1 TRBV10-3 CAISELGSTEAFF
TRBJ1-5 TRBV28 CASKGPGNSNQPQHF
TRBJ1-2 TRBV7-3 CASSLDRESTGYTF
TRBJ1-5 TRBV28 CASSFGPGSNQPQHF
TRBJ1-5 TRBV28 CATHSSNQPQHF
TRBJ1-1 TRBV2 CASSGGRALNTEAFF
TRBJ2-3 TRBV5-5 CASSLERTGTDTQYF
TRBJ1-1 TRBV29-1 CSVGGSNTEAFF
TRBJ2-1 TRBV5-1 CASSPGLAGVYNEQFF
TRBJ1-1 TRBV2 CASSVLGQGNTEAFF
TRBJ1-5 TRBV6-5 CASSDHIFGQPQHF
TRBJ1-1 TRBV5-1 CASSFARGRNTEAFF
TRBJ2-7 TRBV2 CASSPRGTYEQYF
TRBJ2-3 TRBV28 CASFQAGITDTQYF
TRBJ2-5 TRBV2 CASSQRRRQETQYF
TRBJ2-1 TRBV11-3 CASSLAGLNNEQFF
TRBJ1-1 TRBV7-3 CASSLNGHMNTEAFF
TRBJ2-7 TRBV28 CASSSAGTSGSYEQYF
TRBJ1-2 TRBV28 CASSLRRVGYTF
TRBJ1-2 TRBV6-5 CASRPGTGPNYGYTF
TRBJ2-2 TRBV6-5 CASSYGGSTGELFF
TRBJ1-1 TRBV7-9 CASSPRPTGEAFF
TRBJ2-7 TRBV4-2 CASSRQGFLSFEQYF
TRBJ2-7 TRBV27 CASSLLSQGSYEQYF
TRBJ2-7 TRBV25-1 CASSEGFLGQYF
TRBJ1-4 TRBV6-5 CASSYSSGVEKLFF
TRBJ2-1 TRBV5-4 CASSFGGGLYNEQFF
TRBJ2-2 TRBV10-1 CASSDERTANTGELFF
TRBJ1-4 TRBV5-4 CASSLPGTEKLFF
TRBJ1-5 TRBV2 CASSDGDRSQPQHF
TRBJ1-6 TRBV30 CAWSTGKGGSPLHF
TRBJ2-1 TRBV5-3 CARSPSGASSYNEQFF
TRBJ2-2 TRBV4-1 CASSQASLAAKNTGELFF
TRBJ2-7 TRBV7-3 CASSLTAGVAYEQYF
TRBJ2-7 TRBV4-3 CASSQDFMGSYEQYF
TRBJ1-4 TRBV2 CASRGTDYEKLFF
TRBJ2-5 TRBV6-5 CASSRQGSETQYF
TRBJ2-7 TRBV18 CASSPNRVYEQYF
TRBJ2-7 TRBV12-2 CASRLAEDEQYF
TRBJ1-1 TRBV20-1 CSASSEGEAFF
TRBJ2-3 TRBV29-1 CSVEDPSWGGPDTQYF
TRBJ2-7 TRBV18 CASSPGFARSEQYF
TRBJ1-3 TRBV6-1 CASSDFWGRSGNTIYF
TRBJ2-3 TRBV7-3 CASSFKDAYTQYF
TRBJ1-5 TRBV18 CASSQDSNQPQHF
TRBJ2-2 TRBV9 CASSVVPSTGELFF
TRBJ1-5 TRBV27 CASSFDGGGQPQHF
TRBJ1-2 TRBV5-4 CASSAGTGGSYGYTF
TRBJ1-2 TRBV5-4 CASSLAGGHYGYTF
TRBJ1-1 TRBV19 CASIENLWTEAFF
TRBJ2-1 TRBV7-2 CASSLEGGRYNEQFF
TRBJ2-7 TRBV27 CASRPTGHSYEQYF
TRBJ2-3 TRBV6-6 CASRSGVGSDTQYF
TRBJ2-1 TRBV13 CASSSRYGRGYNEQFF
TRBJ2-7 TRBV7-9 CASSSPPPYEQYF
TRBJ2-1 TRBV27 CASSPGSYNEQFF
TRBJ2-1 TRBV28 CASTEGTGGRGHNEQFF